This T cell receptor beta chain was observed in a study of beta chain features in type 1 diabetes. Study as a whole: Healthy donors and patients had similar age, gender and cell yields.

In its sample, this clone was seen a few times. What it binds is unknown. Notes on the study in general: Sampled from patients, naive, central memory and Treg TCRB repertoires appeared more similar than those sampled from healthy donors. PCR might pick shorter templates more often, in the same way for patients and controls.

Expressed TCRB transcripts were sequenced after all isolated RNA was converted to cDNA. Here immunoSEQ multiplex PCR was the method, and the copy in TCRdb shows in-frame clones only, minus some. In the table there are 150,000 to 200,000 clones, approximately 9.1% of which are singletons. V dropped 4 bases and J dropped 4 bases, with 9 bases sitting between them. The CDR3 has 13 residues. CDR1 and CDR2 (germline): SGHVS, FQNEAQ. The receptor's source is a woman younger than 35 in good health. The chain links TRBV7-8 to TRBJ2-3, with unresolved D. Sequencing used central memory CD4+ T cells from blood. CDR3 residues: CASSSPSADTQYF. DNA of the CDR3: TGTGCCAGCAGCTCGCCCAGCGCAGATACGCAGTATTTT.